One and the same sample provided the 32 T cell receptor beta chains below, sequenced in a study of spatial heterogeneity in lung cancer (dated by TCRdb to the late 2010s). To prepare the library, 5' RACE was applied. Instrument used: NextSeq 500. TCRdb reanalyzed the raw reads on its own, using fastp at Q25 for trimming and MiXCR for clone calling, and kept in-frame beta chains. One record per CDR3 amino acid sequence lists the most common genes and DNA. The sample table shows 10,000 to 13,000 distinct CDR3 sequences, and approximately 8.1% are seen once. Of the sample, about 24% falls within the top ten clones. The sample's time point label, in plain terms: sample taken at primary tumor resection. Without any cell sorting, TCR sequencing was performed on whole RNA extracted either from tumor and nontumor lung tissue or from cryopreserved PBMC samples. Sequenced here: PBMCs, sampled at surgery. These receptors were collected from a male donor with early-stage non-small cell lung cancer.

By share, this clonotype ranks as medium-sized. The chain combines TRBV4-1 with TRBJ2-7; the D is unclear. The CDR3 contains 14 residues. Trimming took off 0 bases at V and 3 bases at J, with 9 bases between the two ends. The V gene's germline CDR1 is MGHRA and CDR2 YSYEKL. The CDR3 sequence: CASSQDLEYYEQYF. The CDR3 nucleotides are TGCGCCAGCAGCCAAGATTTGGAGTACTACGAGCAGTACTTC.

The chain has TRBV9 and TRBJ2-1; 8 bases are shared with TRBD2. The CDR3 contains 14 residues. J lost 6 bases, V lost 4 bases, and 6 bases had no gene match. Germline assignment: CDR1 SGDLS and CDR2 YYNGEE. CDR3 in amino acids: CASSPGTRFNEQFF. DNA of the CDR3: TGTGCCAGCAGCCCCGGGACTAGATTCAATGAGCAGTTCTTC.

This clonotype counts as medium-sized. This CDR3 is CASSLVQGPHEQYF. DNA of the CDR3: TGTGCCAGCAGCTTAGTGCAGGGGCCCCACGAGCAGTACTTC. The V and J genes are TRBV7-2 and TRBJ2-7, with a tentative D call TRBD1 (6 bases). This CDR3 region has 14 residues. Trimming left V 1 base short and J 5 bases short, with 12 bases between. The germline V gene has CDR1 SGHTA and CDR2 FQGNSA.

By its share, this clonotype is medium-sized. The V call is TRBV18, the J call TRBJ2-7; D remains unclear. The V and J ends lost 3 bases and 4 bases respectively, with 7 bases between them. The V gene's germline CDR1 is KGHSH and CDR2 LQKENI. The CDR3 extends over 12 amino acids. CDR3 sequence reads: CASSPGGYEQYF. CDR3 DNA: TGTGCCAGCTCACCGGGCGGTTACGAGCAGTACTTC.

The V gene is TRBV6-5, the J gene TRBJ1-5; D possibly corresponds to TRBD1 (5 bases). V gave up 4 bases and J gave up 0 bases, with 13 bases separating them. Germline lookup yields CDR1 MNHEY and CDR2 SVGAGI. CDR3 length equals 16 residues. This CDR3 is CASSSRSGTSNQPQHF. CDR3 DNA: TGTGCCAGCAGTTCTCGTTCAGGGACTAGCAATCAGCCCCAGCATTTT.

This clonotype was seen more than once but under ten times. V usage is TRBV20-1 and J usage is TRBJ2-5, with D possibly TRBD2 on 6 matching bases. Germline CDR1 reads DFQATT; CDR2 reads SNEGSKA (reference sequence). The CDR3 has 16 residues. V was trimmed by 0 bases and J by 2 bases, leaving 16 bases between them. This CDR3 is CSARDSSGHFQETQYF. CDR3 coding DNA: TGCAGTGCTAGAGATTCCAGCGGGCACTTTCAAGAGACCCAGTACTTC.

This clonotype came up many times. The chain is built from TRBV18 and TRBJ2-1; 8 bases are shared with TRBD2. The V gene end was trimmed by 2 bases and the J gene end by 4 bases; junction bases not matched to a gene: 7. Germline CDR1 KGHSH, CDR2 LQKENI. CDR3 length equals 16 residues. CDR3 amino acids: CASSPVGAGAYNEQFF. CDR3 sequence (DNA): TGTGCCAGCTCACCAGTTGGAGCGGGGGCTTACAATGAGCAGTTCTTC.

By its share, this clonotype is medium-sized. The V call is TRBV7-9, the J call TRBJ2-7; 8 bases agree with TRBD2. The V gene's germline CDR1 is SEHNR and CDR2 FQNEAQ (reference sequence). The CDR3 contains 14 residues. The J segment lost 5 bases and the V segment lost 4 bases, leaving 7 bases of the junction unmatched. For the CDR3, the DNA is TGTGCCAGCAGCTCAGCAAGACTAGCGCACGAGCAGTACTTC. Amino acid sequence: CASSSARLAHEQYF.

By share, this clonotype counts as medium-sized. This chain links TRBV7-9 with TRBJ1-2; D ambiguous. Deletions cut 5 bases from V and 4 bases from J, with 11 bases between. The CDR3 consists of 13 residues. Per the germline V gene, CDR1 is SEHNR and CDR2 is FQNEAQ (reference sequence). In DNA, the CDR3 is TGTGCCAGCAGCCAGACCGCCCTCTATGGCTACACCTTC. Residues: CASSQTALYGYTF.

At least ten counts were recorded for this clonotype. V gene TRBV9 combines with J gene TRBJ1-4, with 7 bases that match TRBD1. CDR1 and CDR2 (germline): SGDLS, YYNGEE. After removal of 3 bases from V and 2 bases from J, the junction contained 1 base not matched to a gene. This CDR3 has 14 amino acids. The CDR3 reads CASSGDSTNEKLFF. For the CDR3, the DNA is TGTGCCAGCAGCGGGGACAGTACTAATGAAAAACTGTTTTTT.

This clonotype appeared many times. The chain is built from TRBV7-2 and TRBJ2-2; 7 nucleotides agree with TRBD1. CDR1 is SGHTA and CDR2 is FQGNSA in the germline V gene. V shed 4 bases, J shed 6 bases, and the junction held 11 bases outside the gene matches. This CDR3 contains 16 residues. The CDR3 sequence: CASSSRPQGFSGELFF. CDR3 sequence (DNA): TGTGCCAGCAGCTCAAGGCCACAGGGGTTTTCCGGGGAGCTGTTTTTT.

By frequency in the sample, this clonotype is medium-sized. V and J are TRBV7-2 and TRBJ2-5; possibly TRBD1 for D (5 bases). Germline CDR1 and CDR2: SGHTA and FQGNSA. The CDR3 consists of 15 residues. Trimming took off 4 bases at V and 0 bases at J, with 12 bases between the two ends. The CDR3 loop reads CASSSEWGYQETQYF. In DNA, the CDR3 is TGTGCCAGCAGCTCGGAGTGGGGCTACCAAGAGACCCAGTACTTC. Together with reference TRBV7-2 and TRBJ2-5, the CDR3 gives the full variable domain: GAGVSQSPSNKVTEKGKDVELRCDPISGHTALYWYRQSLGQGLEFLIYFQGNSAPDKSGLPSDRFSAERTGGSVSTLTIQRTQQEDSAVYLCASSSEWGYQETQYFGPGTRLLVL.

This clonotype was seen at least ten times. The chain recombines TRBV7-2 with TRBJ2-4; D remains ambiguous. Between the trimmed V and J ends, which lost 5 bases and 2 bases, there was a span of 4 bases. There are 12 residues in the CDR3. Germline CDR1 SGHTA, CDR2 FQGNSA. CDR3 loop: CASSQTKNIQYF. The CDR3 coding sequence is TGTGCCAGCAGCCAGACCAAAAACATTCAGTACTTC. Supplemented by reference TRBV7-2 and TRBJ2-4, the full variable domain reads GAGVSQSPSNKVTEKGKDVELRCDPISGHTALYWYRQSLGQGLEFLIYFQGNSAPDKSGLPSDRFSAERTGGSVSTLTIQRTQQEDSAVYLCASSQTKNIQYFGAGTRLSVL.

The chain has TRBV30 and TRBJ1-1; D not resolved. Germline CDR1 is GTSNPN and CDR2 is SVGIG (reference sequence). The CDR3 length is 14 residues. V dropped 1 base and J dropped 3 bases, with 12 bases sitting between them. The CDR3 spells CAWSARKGYTEAFF. In DNA form, the CDR3 reads TGTGCCTGGAGTGCCCGCAAGGGATACACTGAAGCTTTCTTT.

This clonotype was recorded many times. The chain joins TRBV6-5 to TRBJ2-7; 7 bases fit TRBD1. From germline, CDR1 is MNHEY and CDR2 SVGAGI. The junction had 7 bases not matched to a gene; V was cut back by 6 bases and J by 2 bases. This CDR3 region has 14 residues. CDR3 protein: CASRGRDSAYEQYF. The CDR3 DNA reads TGTGCCAGCAGAGGCCGGGACAGCGCCTACGAGCAGTACTTC.

The V call is TRBV30, the J call TRBJ2-1, with D perhaps assigned TRBD1 or TRBD2 (5 bases each). The germline V gene encodes CDR1 GTSNPN and CDR2 SVGIG (reference sequence). V lost 6 bases, J lost 7 bases, and 13 bases lay in between. The CDR3 totals 12 residues. This chain's CDR3 is CACPGRVNEQFF. CDR3 in DNA: TGTGCCTGTCCGGGACGTGTGAATGAGCAGTTCTTC.

This clonotype was seen repeatedly, ten times or more. The chain combines TRBV7-9 with TRBJ2-5; possible D gene TRBD1, 6 bases. V was pared by 7 bases and J by 5 bases, with 14 bases between. The CDR3 runs to 13 residues. Germline V CDR1 and CDR2: SEHNR, FQNEAQ (reference sequence). The CDR3 region has the DNA TGTGCCAGCAAGGGGGTTTCGAGGGAGACCCAGTACTTC. It is translated as CASKGVSRETQYF.

Only a few counts were recorded for this clonotype. This chain connects TRBV7-8 to TRBJ1-1, with 9 bases that match TRBD1. Losses at the gene ends were 5 bases for V and 1 base for J; bases not matched to a gene: 8. The germline gives CDR1 SGHVS, CDR2 FQNEAQ. CDR3 length: 16 residues. The CDR3 region is CASSASTGGWNTEAFF. The CDR3 DNA follows: TGTGCCAGCAGCGCCTCGACAGGGGGATGGAACACTGAAGCTTTCTTT.

The table lists this clonotype with many counts. The V and J genes are TRBV6-6 and TRBJ2-6, with 8 bases matching TRBD1. This CDR3 is built from 15 residues. V shed 6 bases and J 4 bases; nucleotides not matched to a gene: 5. Per the germline V gene, CDR1 is MNHNY and CDR2 is SVGAGI (reference sequence). The CDR3: CASRKDRDGANVLTF. The DNA for the CDR3 is TGTGCCAGCAGAAAGGACAGGGACGGGGCCAACGTCCTGACTTTC.

In this sample, this clonotype turned up many times. This chain uses TRBV28 with TRBJ2-3, with 7 bases identical to TRBD2. J gave up 5 bases and V 6 bases, and 14 bases lay outside the gene matches. There are 16 residues in the CDR3. CDR1 and CDR2 from the germline V gene are MDHEN and SYDVKM. CDR3 sequence reads: CASSQNYGTTIDTQYF. CDR3 nucleotides: TGTGCCAGCAGCCAGAACTACGGGACTACAATAGATACGCAGTATTTT. The full variable domain, with the rest looked up from reference TRBV28 and TRBJ2-3, is DVKVTQSSRYLVKRTGEKVFLECVQDMDHENMFWYRQDPGLGLRLIYFSYDVKMKEKGDIPEGYSVSREKKERFSLILESASTNQTSMYLCASSQNYGTTIDTQYFGPGTRLTVL.

This clonotype was observed a few times. J is TRBJ2-3 and V is TRBV18, with TRBD1 matching 7 bases. The CDR3 spans 15 residues. The germline V gene encodes CDR1 KGHSH and CDR2 LQKENI. J was trimmed by 3 bases and V by 2 bases; bases with no gene match: 5. The CDR3 coding sequence is TGTGCCAGCTCACCAACGAGACAGGGTACAGATACGCAGTATTTT. Translation gives CASSPTRQGTDTQYF.

This clonotype is medium-sized within its sample. The chain employs TRBV29-1 and TRBJ2-5; D unresolved. The ends were cut back, 4 bases at V and 2 bases at J, with 14 bases in the middle. The CDR3 totals 14 residues. From germline, CDR1 is SQVTM and CDR2 ANQGSEA. CDR3: CSVAAAGEQETQYF. CDR3 coding DNA: TGCAGCGTTGCGGCGGCAGGAGAACAAGAGACCCAGTACTTC.

This clonotype was seen at least ten times. The chain uses TRBV30 and TRBJ1-2; 7 nucleotides agree with TRBD1. The CDR3 is 12 amino acids. V lost 4 bases and J lost 4; bases outside the gene matches: 3. In germline, CDR1 is GTSNPN, CDR2 SVGIG (reference sequence). The chain's CDR3 is CAWTAGGYGYTF. The CDR3 bases are TGTGCCTGGACCGCAGGGGGCTATGGCTACACCTTC.

The V gene is TRBV6-1, the J gene TRBJ1-1, with D uncertain. V shed 6 bases and J shed 2 bases, with 19 bases lying between them. Germline assignment: CDR1 MNHNS and CDR2 SASEGT. CDR3 length equals 16 residues. The CDR3 bases are TGTGCCAGCAGAGCCCGTTACATTTTGGCAAACACTGAAGCTTTCTTT. Its translation: CASRARYILANTEAFF.

This clonotype has at least ten counts. The CDR3 DNA is TGCGCCAGCAGCCGGACAGGGTTTGGGGCAGATACGCAGTATTTT. Translation: CASSRTGFGADTQYF. The chain couples TRBV5-1 to TRBJ2-3; TRBD1 matches 8 bases. V trimming: 4 bases; J trimming: 4 bases; junction bases outside the gene matches: 8. This CDR3 has 15 amino acids. Germline CDR1 is SGHRS and CDR2 is YFSETQ. The entire variable domain, with the rest obtained from reference TRBV5-1 and TRBJ2-3, is as follows: KAGVTQTPRYLIKTRGQQVTLSCSPISGHRSVSWYQQTPGQGLQFLFEYFSETQRNKGNFPGRFSGRQFSNSRSEMNVSTLELGDSALYLCASSRTGFGADTQYFGPGTRLTVL.

A few counts support this clonotype. V and J are TRBV13 and TRBJ2-3; D could derive from TRBD1 or TRBD2 (5 bases each). The germline V gene has CDR1 PRHDT and CDR2 FYEKMQ (reference sequence). The V end was cut by 5 bases, the J end by 0 bases, with 9 bases between. The CDR3 loop spans 14 amino acids. This chain's CDR3 is CASSRRDSTDTQYF. CDR3 nucleotides: TGTGCCAGCAGCCGACGGGACAGCACAGATACGCAGTATTTT.

This clonotype was seen repeatedly, ten times or more. The CDR3 bases are TGTGCCAGCAGCTTGAACGGAGTGGGGGCCAACGTCCTGACTTTC. This translates into CASSLNGVGANVLTF. This sequence joins TRBV5-5 and TRBJ2-6; D unresolved. The CDR3 is 15 residues long. The germline CDR1 and CDR2 sequences are SGHKS and YYEKEE (reference sequence). V was shortened by 1 base and J by 4 bases, with 9 bases between the two germline ends.

This clonotype occurred a few times. Being one base from a much bigger clone, this may be a read error. This chain uses TRBV12-3 or TRBV12-4 with TRBJ2-7, with TRBD1 matching over 7 bases. The CDR3 totals 13 residues. The CDR3 DNA reads as TGTGTCACCAGCAGAGGGGGCAACTACGAGCAGTACTTC. Its translation is CVTSRGGNYEQYF.

This clonotype was seen repeatedly, ten times or more. V gene TRBV7-2 combines with J gene TRBJ2-1; D unclear. This CDR3 spans 12 amino acids. Germline loops: CDR1 SGHTA, CDR2 FQGNSA. Trimming took 2 bases from V and 16 from J, leaving 15 bases between them. CDR3 amino acids: CASSLLGLGQFF. CDR3 DNA sequence: TGTGCCAGCAGCTTACTAGGTTTGGGTCAATTCTTC.

This chain links TRBV7-8 with TRBJ2-3; no reliable D call. This CDR3 has 15 residues. V was trimmed by 10 bases and J by 8 bases, leaving 25 bases between them. The germline V gene has CDR1 SGHVS and CDR2 FQNEAQ. The CDR3 loop reads CATLRSRNPTSTQYF. CDR3 nucleotide sequence: TGTGCCACCCTTAGGAGCCGTAATCCCACCAGTACGCAGTATTTT.

This clonotype came up many times. The J gene is TRBJ1-4, the V gene TRBV11-2; D is unclear. Trimming removed 5 bases from V and 5 bases from J, with 9 bases in between. Germline V gene data show CDR1 as SGHAT and CDR2 as FQNNGV. This CDR3 contains 13 residues. This CDR3 is CASSRRPNEKLFF. The DNA of the CDR3 is TGTGCCAGCAGCCGCAGACCAAATGAAAAACTGTTTTTT.

This clonotype was observed many times. The V call is TRBV7-6, the J call TRBJ1-1, with D possibly TRBD1 on 6 matching bases. Germline CDR1 reads SGHVS; CDR2 reads FNYEAQ. This CDR3 contains 15 residues. The V end lost 3 bases, the J end lost 1 base, and 12 bases lay between the germline ends. Here the CDR3 DNA reads TGTGCCAGCAGCTTCACAGGGATGGAGAACACTGAAGCTTTCTTT. Translating it yields CASSFTGMENTEAFF.